A single sample gave rise to the 6 T cell receptor beta chains below, sequenced in a study of cytomegalovirus exposure and HLA in healthy donors. Measured with immunoSEQ multiplex PCR; TCRdb has only the in-frame clones, and not every one. The top ten clones hold over 2.5% of a sample with over 200,000 clones, around 90% of them seen once. The sequencing sample was made of PBMCs. The receptors originated from a woman younger than 30 in good health and CMV-seronegative.

The chain has TRBV7-2 and TRBJ2-1; 11 nucleotides align to TRBD2. Germline V gives CDR1 SGHTA, CDR2 FQGNSA. The CDR3 covers 13 residues. Trimming cost V 6 bases and J 6 bases; bases outside gene matches: 1. The CDR3 region has the DNA TGTGCCAGCAGGGGACTAGCGGCCAATGAGCAGTTCTTC. It yields the protein CASRGLAANEQFF.

This clone was seen more than once but under ten times. The CDR3 here is CASSPRGLAGNTGELFF. The CDR3 region has the DNA TGCGCCAGCAGCCCTCGGGGACTAGCGGGAAACACCGGGGAGCTGTTTTTT. J is TRBJ2-2 and V is TRBV4-1; TRBD2 agrees at 13 bases. Germline V CDR1 and CDR2: MGHRA, YSYEKL. The CDR3 covers 17 residues. With V trimmed by 4 bases and J by 2 bases, 4 bases remained unmatched.

This chain joins TRBV27 and TRBJ2-1, with D perhaps TRBD2 (6 bases). The CDR3 spans 14 residues. The germline CDR1 and CDR2 sequences are MNHEY and SMNVEV (reference sequence). Trimming took 4 bases from V and 7 from J, leaving 14 bases between them. The CDR3: CASSSGLRGNEQFF. DNA for the CDR3: TGTGCCAGCAGTTCGGGACTCCGGGGTAATGAGCAGTTCTTC.

The chain is built from TRBV18 and TRBJ2-2; the D gene is possibly TRBD2 (5 bases). The CDR3 length is 13 residues. V dropped 1 base and J dropped 6 bases, with 6 bases sitting between them. In germline, CDR1 is KGHSH, CDR2 LQKENI. CDR3 nucleotides: TGTGCCAGCTCACCACTGGAGGCCGGGGAGCTGTTTTTT. Translation gives CASSPLEAGELFF.

The CDR3: CASSPGSFGGRASEQYF. CDR3 DNA: TGTGCCAGCAGCCCTGGGTCCTTCGGCGGGAGGGCCAGCGAGCAGTACTTC. The J gene is TRBJ2-7, the V gene TRBV7-3, with 9 bases that match TRBD2. After removal of 5 bases from V and 6 bases from J, the junction contained 17 bases not matched to a gene. The CDR3 consists of 17 residues. The germline gives CDR1 SGHTA, CDR2 FQGTGA.

The chain has TRBV9 and TRBJ2-7, with 7 positions matching TRBD2. After removal of 4 bases from V and 4 bases from J, the junction contained 17 bases not matched to a gene. CDR1 and CDR2 from the germline V gene are SGDLS and YYNGEE. The CDR3 loop spans 17 amino acids. This CDR3 reads CASSPLREGRPPYEQYF. The CDR3 region has the DNA TGTGCCAGCAGCCCACTCAGGGAGGGCCGTCCCCCTTACGAGCAGTACTTC.